This T cell receptor (beta chain) was observed in a study of graft-versus-host responses after intestinal transplantation. Study-wide context: All recipients were given anti-thymocyte globulin induction, and tacrolimus and steroids were then administered for three to four years. Overall study findings and caveats: With peak circulating GvH clone levels came an association with early post-transplant HvG declines. Graft-donor T cell macrochimerism in patients accompanied high graft-versus-host to host-versus-graft clonal ratios in allografts. GvH clonotypes were identified within recipient marrow, with a subset emerging first in ileum or blood.

V lost 0 bases, J lost 9 bases, and 5 bases stayed unmatched. Germline loops: CDR1 MNHEY, CDR2 SVGAGI. The CDR3 has 14 residues. About this clone itself: The antigen is not known.

Assay: immunoSEQ multiplex PCR; the TCRdb copy retains only in-frame clones and omits some. The sample lists some 93,000 clones; around 90% were seen once. The sequence was obtained from a human donor who received an intestinal transplant. The J gene is TRBJ2-1, the V gene TRBV6-5; TRBD2 agrees at 7 bases. The source material was unstimulated CD8+ T cells sorted from spleen or lymph node cells, sampled before intestinal transplant. The CDR3, as DNA: TGTGCCAGCAGTTACTCGGGAGGGCCACGTGAGCAGTTCTTC. It is translated as CASSYSGGPREQFF.